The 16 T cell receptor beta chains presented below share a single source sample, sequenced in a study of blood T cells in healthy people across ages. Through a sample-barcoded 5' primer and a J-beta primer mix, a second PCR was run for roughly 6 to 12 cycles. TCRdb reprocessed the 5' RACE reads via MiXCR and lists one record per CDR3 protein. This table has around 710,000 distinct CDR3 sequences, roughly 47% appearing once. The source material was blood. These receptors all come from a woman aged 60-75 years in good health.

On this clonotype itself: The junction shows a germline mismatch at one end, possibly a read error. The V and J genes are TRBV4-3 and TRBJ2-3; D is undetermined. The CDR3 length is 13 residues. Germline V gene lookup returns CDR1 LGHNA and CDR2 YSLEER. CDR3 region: CASSLSPPDTQYF. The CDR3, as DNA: TGCGCCAGCAGCCTGTCCCCGCCAGATACGCAATATTTT.

The CDR3 sequence: CASSGDYRGRVGEQYF. The DNA of the CDR3 is TGTGCCAGCAGTGGAGACTACAGGGGGCGAGTGGGCGAGCAGTACTTC. J is TRBJ2-4 and V is TRBV25-1; 9 nucleotides agree with TRBD1. The DNA matches TRBJ2-7 better at its end, which makes the J call doubtful. CDR3 length: 16 amino acids. In germline, CDR1 is MGHDK, CDR2 SYGVNS.

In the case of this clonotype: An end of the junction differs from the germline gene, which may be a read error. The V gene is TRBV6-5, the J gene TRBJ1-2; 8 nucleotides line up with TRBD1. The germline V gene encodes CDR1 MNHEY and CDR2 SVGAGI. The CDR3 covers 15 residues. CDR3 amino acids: CASTPSDRVHYDYTF. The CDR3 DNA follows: TGTGCCAGCACCCCCTCGGACAGGGTGCACTATGACTACACCTTC.

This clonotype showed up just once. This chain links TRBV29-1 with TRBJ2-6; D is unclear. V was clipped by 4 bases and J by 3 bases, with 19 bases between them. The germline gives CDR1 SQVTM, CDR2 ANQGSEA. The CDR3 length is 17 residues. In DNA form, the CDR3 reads TGCAGCGTTGCTGTCTCCCCCTGGGCGGATGGGGCCAACGTCCTGACTTTC. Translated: CSVAVSPWADGANVLTF.

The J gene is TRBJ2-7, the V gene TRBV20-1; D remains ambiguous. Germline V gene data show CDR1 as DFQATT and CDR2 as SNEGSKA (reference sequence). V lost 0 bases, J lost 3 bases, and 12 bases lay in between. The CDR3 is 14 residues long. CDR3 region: CSARDHSYSYEQYF. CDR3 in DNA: TGCAGTGCTAGAGATCACTCTTATAGCTACGAGCAGTACTTC.

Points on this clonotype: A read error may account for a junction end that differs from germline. The CDR3 sequence is CATSDGSRESETQYF. CDR3 nucleotides: TGCGCCACCAGTGATGGGAGCCGGGAGTCAGAGACCCAGTACTTC. This chain connects TRBV24-1 to TRBJ2-7; possible D gene TRBD2, 6 bases. Judging by the DNA end, TRBJ2-5 fits better; the J call may be wrong. Germline-derived CDR1 and CDR2 are KGHDR and SFDVKD. The CDR3 totals 15 residues.

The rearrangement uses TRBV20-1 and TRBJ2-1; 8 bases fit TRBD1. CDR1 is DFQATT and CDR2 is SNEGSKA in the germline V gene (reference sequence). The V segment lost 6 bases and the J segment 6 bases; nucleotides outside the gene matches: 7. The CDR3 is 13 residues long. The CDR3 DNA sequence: TGCAGTGCGGCCAGGGGGCAGGTCAATGAGCAGTTCTTC. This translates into CSAARGQVNEQFF.

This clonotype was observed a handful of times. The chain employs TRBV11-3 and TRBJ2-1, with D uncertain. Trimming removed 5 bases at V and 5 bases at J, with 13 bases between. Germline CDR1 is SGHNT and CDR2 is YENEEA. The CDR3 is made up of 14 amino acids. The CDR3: CASSPMGGHNEQFF. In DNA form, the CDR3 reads TGTGCCAGCAGCCCGATGGGCGGACACAATGAGCAGTTCTTC.

The CDR3 is CASGSLRDSWYF. The CDR3 DNA is TGTGCCAGCGGATCCCTCCGGGACAGCTGGTACTTC. The rearrangement joins TRBV2 to TRBJ2-7; 7 positions agree with TRBD1. Germline V lookup: CDR1 SNHLY, CDR2 FYNNEI. The junction had 13 bases not matched to a gene; V was cut back by 8 bases and J by 12 bases. CDR3 length equals 12 residues. The full variable domain, in which reference TRBV2 and TRBJ2-7 provide the parts outside the CDR3, is EPEVTQTPSHQVTQMGQEVILRCVPISNHLYFYWYRQILGQKVEFLVSFYNNEISEKSEIFDDQFSVERPDGSNFTLKIRSTKLEDSAMYFCASGSLRDSWYFGPGTRLTVT.

This CDR3 reads CASRLALGQNIQYF. CDR3 bases: TGTGCCAGCAGGCTGGCGCTCGGCCAAAACATTCAGTACTTC. The rearrangement joins TRBV27 to TRBJ2-5; D gene uncertain. The DNA matches TRBJ2-4 better at its end, which makes the J call doubtful. This CDR3 region has 14 residues. The germline V gene has CDR1 MNHEY and CDR2 SMNVEV (reference sequence).

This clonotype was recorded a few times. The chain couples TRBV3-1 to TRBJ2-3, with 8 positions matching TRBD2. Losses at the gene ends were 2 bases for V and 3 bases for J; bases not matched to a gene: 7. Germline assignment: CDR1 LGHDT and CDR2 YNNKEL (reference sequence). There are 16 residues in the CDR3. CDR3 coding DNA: TGTGCCAGCAGCCAATTCGGGGGGGCAACGACAGATACGCAGTATTTT. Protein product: CASSQFGGATTDTQYF.

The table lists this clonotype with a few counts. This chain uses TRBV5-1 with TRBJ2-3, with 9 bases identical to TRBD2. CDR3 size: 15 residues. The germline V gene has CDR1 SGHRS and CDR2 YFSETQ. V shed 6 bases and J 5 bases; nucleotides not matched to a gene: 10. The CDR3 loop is CASTRGGLAEDTQYF. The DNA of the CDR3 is TGCGCCAGCACCAGGGGGGGACTAGCTGAAGATACGCAGTATTTT.

CDR3 protein: CASSRRQETQYF. The CDR3 DNA follows: TGTGCCAGCAGCCGGCGGCAAGAGACCCAGTACTTC. V is TRBV5-5 and J is TRBJ2-5; no clear D gene. This CDR3 comprises 12 residues. The germline V gene encodes CDR1 SGHKS and CDR2 YYEKEE (reference sequence). V was pared by 4 bases and J by 2 bases, with 6 bases between.

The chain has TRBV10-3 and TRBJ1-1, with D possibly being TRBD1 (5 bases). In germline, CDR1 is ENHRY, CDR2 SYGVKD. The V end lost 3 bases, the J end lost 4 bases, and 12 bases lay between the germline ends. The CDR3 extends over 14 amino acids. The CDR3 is CAISDRQGGTEAFF. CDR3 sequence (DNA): TGTGCCATCAGTGATAGGCAGGGAGGCACTGAAGCTTTCTTT.

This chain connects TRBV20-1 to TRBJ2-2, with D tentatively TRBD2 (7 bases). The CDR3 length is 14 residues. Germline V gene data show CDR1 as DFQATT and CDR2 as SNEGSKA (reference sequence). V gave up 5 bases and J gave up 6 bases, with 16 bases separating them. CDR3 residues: CSAGGGGRAGELFF. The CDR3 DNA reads TGCAGTGCTGGTGGGGGGGGGCGTGCCGGGGAGCTGTTTTTT.

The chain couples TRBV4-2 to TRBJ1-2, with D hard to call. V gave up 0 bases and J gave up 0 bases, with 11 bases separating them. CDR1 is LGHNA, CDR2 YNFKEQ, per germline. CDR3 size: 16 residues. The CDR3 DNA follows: TGTGCCAGCAGCCAAGACAGGTGGCCGTCTAACTATGGCTACACCTTC. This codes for CASSQDRWPSNYGYTF.